This entry lists 6 T cell receptor beta chains sequenced from one sample in a study of monozygotic twins with cystic fibrosis. Here immunoSEQ multiplex PCR was the method, and the copy in TCRdb shows in-frame clones only, minus some. The repertoire includes tens of thousands of clones, more than 90% of them detected once, and 0.85% to 1% sits in the top ten. The specimen sequenced was blood. The receptors were sampled from a girl aged 2 to 10 with cystic fibrosis.

The chain recombines TRBV9 with TRBJ2-1, with a tentative D call TRBD2 (6 bases). This CDR3 is built from 15 residues. CDR1 is SGDLS and CDR2 is YYNGEE in the germline V gene. The V and J ends lost 0 bases and 4 bases respectively, with 11 bases between them. The DNA of the CDR3 is TGTGCCAGCAGCGTAGGCCGGGCGGGGTACAATGAGCAGTTCTTC. Translating gives CASSVGRAGYNEQFF. Combining the CDR3 with reference TRBV9 and TRBJ2-1 gives the whole variable domain DSGVTQTPKHLITATGQRVTLRCSPRSGDLSVYWYQQSLDQGLQFLIQYYNGEERAKGNILERFSAQQFPDLHSELNLSSLELGDSALYFCASSVGRAGYNEQFFGPGTRLTVL.

This clone has just one count. The DNA of the CDR3 is TGTGCCAGCAGTTTATCACAGGGAAGGTATGGCTACACCTTC. Translated: CASSLSQGRYGYTF. The J gene is TRBJ1-2, the V gene TRBV27, with a possible D match to TRBD1 (6 bases). The CDR3 totals 14 residues. Germline loops: CDR1 MNHEY, CDR2 SMNVEV (reference sequence). V lost 0 bases, J lost 5 bases, and 10 bases lay in between.

The V and J genes are TRBV5-1 and TRBJ2-7; possibly TRBD1 or TRBD2 for D (5 bases each). CDR1 and CDR2 (germline): SGHRS, YFSETQ. CDR3 length: 18 amino acids. Trimming shortened V by 0 bases and J by 1 base, and 20 bases separated the two germline ends. The CDR3 region has the DNA TGCGCCAGCAGCTTGGACGGGGCACCTATAAGATCATCCTACGAGCAGTACTTC. It codes for CASSLDGAPIRSSYEQYF.

This chain connects TRBV11-3 to TRBJ2-3, with D perhaps TRBD1 or TRBD2 (6 bases each). This CDR3 is 13 amino acids long. Germline-derived CDR1 and CDR2 are SGHNT and YENEEA. The V end was cut by 3 bases, the J end by 8 bases, with 12 bases between. DNA of the CDR3: TGTGCCAGCAGCTTGAGTGAGGGGGGTACGCAGTATTTT. Translating it yields CASSLSEGGTQYF.

The chain links TRBV5-4 to TRBJ2-5; a possible D gene is TRBD2 (6 bases). From germline, CDR1 is SGHNT and CDR2 YYREEE (reference sequence). V lost 0 bases to trimming and J lost 4 bases, with 13 bases between them. This CDR3 has 15 residues. CDR3 amino acids: CASSLERVRVETQYF. The CDR3 DNA follows: TGTGCCAGCAGCTTGGAGCGGGTACGGGTAGAGACCCAGTACTTC.

The chain employs TRBV7-2 and TRBJ2-7, with no clear D. V lost 5 bases to trimming and J lost 0 bases, with 20 bases between them. CDR3 size: 17 residues. Germline-derived CDR1 and CDR2 are SGHTA and FQGNSA. The CDR3 nucleotides are TGTGCCAGCAGCCCACGAAACTCGGGCCATCGCTCCTACGAGCAGTACTTC. Encoded protein: CASSPRNSGHRSYEQYF.